The subject of this entry is one TCR beta chain. No antigen is known for it. 13 Jbeta primers and 60 Vbeta primers were used for the PCR. Libraries were prepared by immunoSEQ multiplex PCR; TCRdb keeps only in-frame clonotypes and omits some of them. The sample shows roughly 80,000 clones, about 64% of them seen only once. The sample comes from a study of cytomegalovirus exposure and HLA in healthy donors. Whole-study context: Of the donors genotyped, 398 in all, about 80% fell in the Caucasian-associated ancestry cluster. Study observations and caveats: A later analysis linked a missense DCLRE1C variant to TCR beta V- and J-gene trimming. 87-base-pair reads could not separate some V segments, including TRBV6-2 and TRBV6-3.

The CDR3 covers 15 residues. CDR1 is SQVTM and CDR2 is ANQGSEA in the germline V gene. The V gene lost 6 bases and the J gene lost 0 bases, with 17 bases spanning the gap. The rearrangement joins TRBV29-1 to TRBJ2-5; D is perhaps TRBD1 (5 bases). Material: PBMCs. The receptor's source is a young man in good health and CMV-seropositive. The CDR3 sequence: CSVGRQGKYQETQYF. The CDR3 DNA is TGCAGCGTGGGTAGGCAGGGAAAGTACCAAGAGACCCAGTACTTC.